The 3 T cell receptor beta chains in this list originate from one sample, sequenced in a study of OX40 agonist ivuxolimab in advanced cancers. Sequenced by immunoSEQ multiplex PCR; TCRdb stores in-frame clones only, minus some. Of tens of thousands of clones in the sample, less than 95% were seen once. Sequencing was performed on CD4+ or CD8+ T cells sorted from blood, taken in a trial of the OX40 agonist ivuxolimab. The receptor source for this set is an adult with an advanced solid tumor such as melanoma, head and neck, liver or kidney cancer.

This chain connects TRBV6-5 to TRBJ1-2; TRBD1 matches 7 bases. The ends lost 3 bases at V and 4 bases at J; junction bases unmatched: 2. Germline V lookup: CDR1 MNHEY, CDR2 SVGAGI. The length of the CDR3 is 13 residues. The CDR3 spells CASSYRDSYGYTF. The CDR3 nucleotides are TGTGCCAGCAGTTATCGGGACAGCTATGGCTACACCTTC.

The rearrangement joins TRBV4-3 to TRBJ1-2; D is unresolved. Germline-derived CDR1 and CDR2 are LGHNA and YSLEER. CDR3 size: 15 residues. V was cut by 0 bases and J by 4 bases, with 12 bases left in between. This CDR3 is CASSQDSAAFYGYTF. The CDR3 DNA reads TGCGCCAGCAGCCAAGATTCAGCGGCATTCTATGGCTACACCTTC.

The gene calls are TRBV28 and TRBJ1-5, with D perhaps TRBD1 (6 bases). The V gene's germline CDR1 is MDHEN and CDR2 SYDVKM. With 7 bases removed from V and 2 bases from J, the gap between germline ends came to 21 bases. This CDR3 comprises 17 residues. CDR3 loop: CASNRDTRGFGNQPQHF. Here the CDR3 DNA reads TGTGCCAGCAACCGGGACACGAGGGGTTTTGGCAATCAGCCCCAGCATTTT.